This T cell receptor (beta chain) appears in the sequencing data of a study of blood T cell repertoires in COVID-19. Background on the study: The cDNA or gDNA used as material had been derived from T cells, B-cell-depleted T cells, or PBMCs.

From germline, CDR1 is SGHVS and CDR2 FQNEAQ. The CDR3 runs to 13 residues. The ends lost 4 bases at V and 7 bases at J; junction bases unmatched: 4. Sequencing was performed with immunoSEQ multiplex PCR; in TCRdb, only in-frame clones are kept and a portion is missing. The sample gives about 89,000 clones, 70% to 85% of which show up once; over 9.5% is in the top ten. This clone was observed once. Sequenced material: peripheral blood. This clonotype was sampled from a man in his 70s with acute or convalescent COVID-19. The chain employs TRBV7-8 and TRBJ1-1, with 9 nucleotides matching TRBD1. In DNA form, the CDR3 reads TGTGCCAGCAGCTCGGACAGGGGCCTTGAAGCTTTCTTT. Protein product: CASSSDRGLEAFF.